The source of this T cell receptor beta chain is a study of blood T cell repertoires in COVID-19. Overall study: COVID-19 samples collected from the United States, Italy and Spain covered acute and convalescent phases. T cells, B-cell-depleted T cells, or PBMCs provided the cDNA or gDNA that served as material.

V lost 6 bases and J lost 0; bases outside the gene matches: 9. The CDR3 length is 16 residues. Germline V lookup: CDR1 LGHDT, CDR2 YNNKEL (reference sequence). Authors' methods: Reference gene primer amplification gave estimated nucleated cell counts. Here immunoSEQ multiplex PCR was the method, and the copy in TCRdb shows in-frame clones only, minus some. V and J calls and clone size are as listed in that table; D and trimming were resolved from the DNA. The table has some 210,000 clones, around 90% seen once. The rearrangement uses TRBV3-1 (or the pseudogene TRBV3-2) and TRBJ1-1; 8 nucleotides agree with TRBD1. The TCR was taken from a man in his 60s with COVID-19, enrolled during active disease. Sequenced sample: peripheral blood. CDR3 region: CASRKGQGAVNTEAFF. In nucleotides, the CDR3 is TGTGCCAGCAGGAAGGGTCAGGGGGCGGTGAACACTGAAGCTTTCTTT.